This T cell receptor (beta chain) was identified in a study of control samples from healthy donors and cancer patients. Only in-frame clones appear in the TCRdb table, and some are missing; sequencing was by immunoSEQ multiplex PCR. This table holds 60,000 to 95,000 clones, roughly 82% found once. The germline gives CDR1 LNHDA, CDR2 SQIVND (reference sequence). The CDR3 extends over 18 amino acids. J gave up 2 bases and V 3 bases, and 10 bases lay outside the gene matches. This clone came up once. The chain combines TRBV19 with TRBJ2-6, with 7 bases aligning to TRBD1. The sequence derives from a man aged 45-60 years in good health. The sequencing input was blood. The CDR3 region is CASSILTGPPPGANVLTF. CDR3 nucleotide sequence: TGTGCCAGTAGTATCTTGACAGGGCCCCCCCCTGGGGCCAACGTCCTGACTTTC. Filled out from reference TRBV19 and TRBJ2-6, the complete variable domain reads DGGITQSPKYLFRKEGQNVTLSCEQNLNHDAMYWYRQDPGQGLRLIYYSQIVNDFQKGDIAEGYSVSREKKESFPLTVTSAQKNPTAFYLCASSILTGPPPGANVLTFGAGSRLTVL.